A single sample is the source of the 32 T cell receptor beta chains below, sequenced in a study of blood T cells in healthy people across ages. Using a J-beta primer mix together with a sample-barcoded 5' primer, a second PCR was run for roughly 7 to 11 cycles. Via MiXCR, TCRdb re-called the 5' RACE reads, giving one row per CDR3 protein. The top ten hold approximately 10% of the sample, which has 1.6 million or so distinct CDR3 sequences, roughly 32% seen once. Sample: blood. The receptors here all came from a woman aged 25-40 years in good health.

This clonotype was counted between two and nine times. This sequence joins TRBV12-3 or TRBV12-4 and TRBJ1-4, with D possibly TRBD1 on 6 matching bases. Trimming pared 6 bases from V and 8 bases from J, leaving 19 bases between. The length of the CDR3 is 15 residues. The CDR3 loop is CASSRGGGGREKLFF. The CDR3 bases are TGTGCCAGCAGCAGGGGTGGAGGTGGCAGGGAAAAACTGTTTTTT.

Note on this clonotype: The junction departs from the called germline gene at one end, perhaps through a read error. V gene TRBV4-1 combines with J gene TRBJ2-7, with D possibly called TRBD1 or TRBD2 (6 bases each). The CDR3 sequence is 16 residues long. The germline gives CDR1 MGHRA, CDR2 YSYEKL. Written as DNA, the CDR3 is TGCGCCAGCGGCCAACGTGGGGGGCCATTACCCTACGAGCAGTACTTC. This encodes CASGQRGGPLPYEQYF.

The table lists this clonotype with many counts. This may arise from a read error, as a much more abundant clone is one base away. The chain uses TRBV7-2 and TRBJ2-6, with TRBD1 as a possible D gene (5 bases). The CDR3 runs to 17 residues. Germline loops: CDR1 SGHTA, CDR2 FQGNSA. The CDR3 spells CASSFRVVSPGANVRTF. In DNA, the CDR3 is TGTGCCAGCAGCTTCCGCGTCGTATCTCCTGGGGCCAACGTCCGGACTTTC.

About this clonotype itself: One end of the junction fails to match germline, which may point to a read error. The chain couples TRBV4-1 to TRBJ2-5; D not resolved. The CDR3 loop spans 16 amino acids. Germline CDR1 MGHRA, CDR2 YSYEKL. DNA for the CDR3: TGCGTCAGCAGCCAAGATGAGGCTTACCGAGAAGAGACCCAGTACTTC. It encodes CVSSQDEAYREETQYF.

The count of this clonotype is one. Mismatch with germline at one junction end may stem from a read error. This sequence joins TRBV11-2 and TRBJ2-7, with 9 bases fitting TRBD2. Germline CDR1 reads SGHAT; CDR2 reads FQNNGV. CDR3 length equals 15 residues. The CDR3 DNA is TGTGCCAGCAGCTTAGGGCGGGGGGGCTCCGACGAGCAGTACTTC. It specifies CASSLGRGGSDEQYF.

As regards this clonotype: The junction departs from the called germline gene at one end, perhaps through a read error. This chain uses TRBV18 with TRBJ2-3, with TRBD1 matching 7 bases. The CDR3 runs to 15 residues. Germline CDR1 is KGHSH and CDR2 is LQKENI. CDR3 coding DNA: TGTGCCAGTTCACCACGTGCGGACAGGCCGGATACGCAGTATTTT. It translates to CASSPRADRPDTQYF.

V and J are TRBV18 and TRBJ2-5; 7 bases map to TRBD1. The CDR3 is 15 residues long. The V segment lost 3 bases and the J segment 5 bases; nucleotides outside the gene matches: 9. Germline CDR1 and CDR2: KGHSH and LQKENI. In DNA form, the CDR3 reads TGTGCCAGCTCACCGACGACAGGGCGTGTGGAGACCCAGTACTTC. This encodes CASSPTTGRVETQYF.

The chain has TRBV20-1 and TRBJ2-7, with D uncertain. This CDR3 is 16 amino acids long. The germline V and J ends were trimmed by 1 base and 2 bases, with 18 bases remaining between them. Germline V CDR1 and CDR2: DFQATT, SNEGSKA (reference sequence). In DNA, the CDR3 is TGCAGTGCTAGAGCGCCCCCGGAGAAATCAACCTACGAGCAGTACTTC. Its translation is CSARAPPEKSTYEQYF.

This chain links TRBV11-2 with TRBJ2-1; the match to TRBD2 covers 7 bases. CDR1 is SGHAT, CDR2 FQNNGV, per germline. After removal of 8 bases from V and 0 bases from J, the junction contained 10 bases not matched to a gene. The CDR3 extends over 16 amino acids. CDR3 residues: CASEWTGGTSYNEQFF. CDR3 bases: TGTGCCAGCGAATGGACGGGAGGCACCTCCTACAATGAGCAGTTCTTC.

About this clonotype: This clone may be a read error of a much larger clone one base away. The rearrangement joins TRBV6-1 to TRBJ2-3, with TRBD2 identical over 8 bases. CDR3 length: 16 amino acids. CDR1 and CDR2 (germline): MNHNS, SASEGT. In DNA form, the CDR3 reads TGTGCCGGCAGTGATGGAGCTAGCGGGTTGACAGATACGCAGTATTTT. Its translation is CAGSDGASGLTDTQYF.

The CDR3 loop reads CASSLGAGLGDNEQFF. The CDR3 DNA reads TGTGCCAGCAGCTTGGGGGCAGGTTTAGGGGACAATGAGCAGTTCTTC. The chain joins TRBV5-6 to TRBJ2-1, with D maybe TRBD1 (5 bases). The CDR3 has 16 residues. Trimming stripped 0 bases from V and 5 bases from J, with 15 bases between. CDR1 and CDR2 (germline): SGHDT, YYEEEE.

This sequence joins TRBV7-9 and TRBJ2-5, with D tentatively TRBD1 (6 bases). Germline CDR1 reads SEHNR; CDR2 reads FQNEAQ (reference sequence). Deletions cut 4 bases from V and 5 bases from J, with 17 bases between. There are 15 residues in the CDR3. CDR3 nucleotide sequence: TGTGCCAGCAGCTCACATAACAGGGCACGCGAGACCCAGTACTTC. Residues: CASSSHNRARETQYF.

This clonotype has ten or more counts. The CDR3, as DNA: TGTGCCATCAGAGACAGGGGCGGCTACGAGCAGTACTTC. As protein: CAIRDRGGYEQYF. The V and J genes are TRBV10-3 and TRBJ2-7; 8 nucleotides match TRBD1. The J segment lost 3 bases and the V segment lost 6 bases, leaving 4 bases of the junction unmatched. The CDR3 contains 13 residues. CDR1 is ENHRY and CDR2 is SYGVKD in the germline V gene.

The chain employs TRBV9 and TRBJ2-1; perhaps TRBD1 as D (5 bases). The CDR3 spans 14 residues. The germline V and J ends were trimmed by 0 bases and 8 bases, with 12 bases remaining between them. Germline V CDR1 and CDR2: SGDLS, YYNGEE. The CDR3 sequence: CASSVEGGADEQFF. In DNA, the CDR3 is TGTGCCAGCAGCGTAGAAGGTGGGGCGGATGAGCAGTTCTTC.

This clonotype showed up just once. A much larger clone differs by one base, so this may be a read error. V is TRBV29-1 and J is TRBJ2-7; weak D call: TRBD2 (6 bases). Trimming took 6 bases from V and 5 from J, leaving 17 bases between them. Germline loops: CDR1 SQVTM, CDR2 ANQGSEA. This CDR3 is 13 amino acids long. In nucleotides, the CDR3 is TGCAGCGTCACCGGGACTTCGACCAACGAGCAGTACTTC. It codes for CSVTGTSTNEQYF.

Details on this clonotype: One junction end disagrees with the germline gene, perhaps due to a read error. The chain uses TRBV18 and TRBJ1-4; D remains ambiguous. The V gene's germline CDR1 is KGHSH and CDR2 LQKENI. The CDR3 is made up of 13 amino acids. CDR3 sequence: CASSPPIGEKLFF. CDR3 DNA sequence: TGCGCCAGCTCACCACCGATAGGGGAAAAACTGTTTTTT.

The chain links TRBV6-5 to TRBJ2-1; TRBD2 matches 7 bases. CDR1 is MNHEY, CDR2 SVGAGI, per germline. J was trimmed by 5 bases and V by 6 bases; bases with no gene match: 13. This CDR3 has 16 amino acids. CDR3 DNA sequence: TGTGCCAGCAGCCAGCTTAGGCTAGCGGCGAACAATGAGCAGTTCTTC. It encodes CASSQLRLAANNEQFF.

The rearrangement links TRBV30 to TRBJ1-2; D gene ambiguous. The V gene's germline CDR1 is GTSNPN and CDR2 SVGIG (reference sequence). The CDR3 is 15 amino acids. V shed 6 bases and J shed 1 base, with 18 bases lying between them. The CDR3, as DNA: TGTGCCTGCGCCCAGGTTGAACCTGTTAACTATGGCTACACCTTC. Translating gives CACAQVEPVNYGYTF. Together with reference TRBV30 and TRBJ1-2, the CDR3 gives the full variable domain: SQTIHQWPATLVQPVGSPLSLECTVEGTSNPNLYWYRQAAGRGLQLLFYSVGIGQISSEVPQNLSASRPQDRQFILSSKKLLLSDSGFYLCACAQVEPVNYGYTFGSGTRLTVV.

V is TRBV6-1 and J is TRBJ2-5; 8 bases line up with TRBD1. Germline trimming cut 4 bases from V and 13 bases from J; bases unmatched to any gene: 5. The CDR3 runs 11 residues. The V gene's germline CDR1 is MNHNS and CDR2 SASEGT. DNA for the CDR3: TGTGCCAGCAGTGGTCAGGGGGCCACGTACTTC. Amino acid sequence: CASSGQGATYF.

This clonotype has a handful of counts. This chain connects TRBV2 to TRBJ1-5, with TRBD1 matching over 7 bases. Germline V gene sequence: CDR1 SNHLY, CDR2 FYNNEI. The CDR3 has 16 amino acids. Unmatched junction bases numbered 12, after V lost 4 bases and J lost 6 bases. DNA of the CDR3: TGTGCCAGCAGTGGCGGGGCGAGGGGGCAGGGTCAGCCCCAGCATTTT. The encoded protein is CASSGGARGQGQPQHF.

This chain links TRBV6-1 with TRBJ2-7, with D tentatively TRBD2 (5 bases). CDR1 and CDR2 from the germline V gene are MNHNS and SASEGT. This CDR3 contains 14 residues. The V gene lost 6 bases and the J gene lost 3 bases, with 15 bases spanning the gap. In nucleotides, the CDR3 is TGTGCCAGCAGGGCCTTTCGGGGTCGCTACGAGCAGTACTTC. This encodes CASRAFRGRYEQYF.

This clonotype turned up a few times. V and J are TRBV5-1 and TRBJ2-3; possibly TRBD1 for D (5 bases). V lost 1 base to trimming and J lost 2 bases, with 11 bases between them. Germline V gene lookup returns CDR1 SGHRS and CDR2 YFSETQ. CDR3 length equals 15 residues. CDR3 protein: CASSLPPGYTDTQYF. The CDR3 bases are TGCGCCAGCAGCTTGCCGCCAGGGTACACAGATACGCAGTATTTT.

This chain joins TRBV2 and TRBJ2-7, with 12 nucleotides matching TRBD2. The CDR3 length is 15 residues. Germline-derived CDR1 and CDR2 are SNHLY and FYNNEI. V shed 4 bases and J 7 bases; nucleotides not matched to a gene: 8. The CDR3 DNA is TGTGCCAGCAGTGGGACTAGCGGGACCCCGAGGGAGCAGTACTTC. Translating gives CASSGTSGTPREQYF.

About this clonotype itself: At one of its ends the junction is not consistent with the germline gene, which may arise from a read error. This sequence joins TRBV4-1 and TRBJ2-1; no reliable D call. Germline V lookup: CDR1 MGHRA, CDR2 YSYEKL. The CDR3 totals 16 residues. The CDR3 bases are TGCGCCAGCAGCCAAGATGGGCTGGCGGCCCACAATGGGCAGTTCTTC. Its protein product is CASSQDGLAAHNGQFF.

The chain combines TRBV20-1 with TRBJ1-2, with D possibly being TRBD1 (5 bases). Looked up from germline, CDR1 is DFQATT and CDR2 is SNEGSKA (reference sequence). V was clipped by 5 bases and J by 5 bases, with 12 bases between them. CDR3 size: 12 residues. The CDR3 DNA reads TGCAGTGCTCTACCTGGGGGATATGGCTACACCTTC. It yields the protein CSALPGGYGYTF.

This chain connects TRBV20-1 to TRBJ2-3; 9 nucleotides align to TRBD2. J gave up 2 bases and V 0 bases, and 6 bases lay outside the gene matches. Germline CDR1 is DFQATT and CDR2 is SNEGSKA (reference sequence). This CDR3 has 16 residues. The CDR3 loop reads CSARDSASGNTDTQYF. The CDR3 DNA is TGCAGTGCTAGAGATTCGGCTAGCGGGAACACAGATACGCAGTATTTT.

The rearrangement links TRBV20-1 to TRBJ1-1, with D perhaps matching TRBD1 (5 bases). The ends were cut back, 6 bases at V and 1 base at J, with 15 bases in the middle. Germline CDR1 and CDR2: DFQATT and SNEGSKA (reference sequence). This CDR3 contains 14 residues. In nucleotides, the CDR3 is TGCAGTGCCCCTGGGACTACCTCGAACACTGAAGCTTTCTTT. Amino acid sequence: CSAPGTTSNTEAFF.

The chain combines TRBV20-1 with TRBJ2-5; maybe TRBD1 (6 bases). Germline lookup yields CDR1 DFQATT and CDR2 SNEGSKA (reference sequence). This CDR3 has 13 amino acids. The V gene lost 3 bases and the J gene lost 3 bases, with 11 bases spanning the gap. CDR3 region: CSARVQGKETQYF. The CDR3 DNA follows: TGCAGTGCTAGGGTACAGGGTAAAGAGACCCAGTACTTC.

This clonotype was recorded a few times. The genes are TRBV20-1 and TRBJ2-4; no reliable D call. The ends were cut back, 4 bases at V and 5 bases at J, with 15 bases in the middle. Germline-derived CDR1 and CDR2 are DFQATT and SNEGSKA (reference sequence). CDR3 size: 14 residues. The CDR3: CSATTLLDQNIQYF. CDR3 DNA sequence: TGCAGTGCTACCACGCTCCTAGACCAAAACATTCAGTACTTC.

This chain links TRBV27 with TRBJ1-5; D is perhaps TRBD1 (6 bases). CDR1 and CDR2 from the germline V gene are MNHEY and SMNVEV (reference sequence). Trimming left V 1 base short and J 6 bases short, with 16 bases between. The CDR3 sequence is 16 residues long. The CDR3 loop reads CASSLYWGAGSQPQHF. The CDR3 region has the DNA TGTGCCAGCAGTTTATATTGGGGGGCGGGAAGTCAGCCCCAGCATTTT.

The rearrangement uses TRBV30 and TRBJ2-1; the match to TRBD2 covers 10 bases. Germline CDR1 GTSNPN, CDR2 SVGIG (reference sequence). V shed 0 bases, J shed 7 bases, and the junction held 6 bases outside the gene matches. The CDR3 length is 15 residues. CDR3 DNA sequence: TGTGCCTGGAGTGTACTAGCGGGGTTAGTTAATGAGCAGTTCTTC. Its protein product is CAWSVLAGLVNEQFF.

This chain joins TRBV20-1 and TRBJ1-2; 7 bases are shared with TRBD1. Germline CDR1 reads DFQATT; CDR2 reads SNEGSKA (reference sequence). Trimming at V came to 4 bases and at J to 3 bases, leaving 11 bases not matched to a gene. The length of the CDR3 is 15 residues. The CDR3 bases are TGCAGTGCTAAGACAGGGCCGGGGTGGGACTATGGCTACACCTTC. This sequence encodes CSAKTGPGWDYGYTF.